This record covers a single T cell receptor beta chain. As yet, its antigen is unknown. Method: immunoSEQ multiplex PCR; TCRdb's copy keeps in-frame clones and lacks some. This table has roughly 34,000 clones, 94% appearing once. The data were taken from a study of graft-versus-host responses after intestinal transplantation. Study context: After anti-thymocyte globulin induction, recipients took tacrolimus and steroids for approximately 3 years.

Study results and caveats: When patients had graft-donor T cell macrochimerism, their allografts held high graft-versus-host to host-versus-graft clonal ratios. Some GvH clones appeared in ileal mucosa or blood before recipient bone marrow.

The CDR3 extends over 15 amino acids. The germline V gene has CDR1 SGHRS and CDR2 YFSETQ. V lost 0 bases, J lost 9 bases, and 7 bases stayed unmatched. The source of this sequence is a human donor who was the organ donor for an intestinal transplant. The chain employs TRBV5-1 and TRBJ2-1; 9 nucleotides align to TRBD1. The specimen was unstimulated CD4+ T cells sorted from spleen or lymph node cells, collected before transplant. CDR3 in amino acids: CASSLERTGDGEQFF. Written as DNA, the CDR3 is TGCGCCAGCAGCTTGGAGAGGACAGGGGACGGTGAGCAGTTCTTC.